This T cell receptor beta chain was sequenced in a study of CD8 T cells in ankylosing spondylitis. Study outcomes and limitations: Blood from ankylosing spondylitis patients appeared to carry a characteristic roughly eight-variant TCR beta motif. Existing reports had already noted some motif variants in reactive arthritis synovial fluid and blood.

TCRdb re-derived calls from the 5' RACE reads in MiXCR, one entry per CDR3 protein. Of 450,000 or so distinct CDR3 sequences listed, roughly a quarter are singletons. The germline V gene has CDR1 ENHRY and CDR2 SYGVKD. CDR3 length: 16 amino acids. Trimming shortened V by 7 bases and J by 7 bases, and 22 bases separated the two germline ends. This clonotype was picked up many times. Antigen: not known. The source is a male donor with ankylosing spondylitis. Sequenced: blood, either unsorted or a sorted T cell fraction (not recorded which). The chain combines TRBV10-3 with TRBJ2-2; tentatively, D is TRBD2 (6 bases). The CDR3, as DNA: TGTGCCATCAAACCGACCCTCGGGACTGGGAGCGGGGAGCTGTTTTTT. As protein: CAIKPTLGTGSGELFF.